The clone carrying this TCR beta chain was counted a few times. Its antigen is not known. These data belong to a study of cytotoxic CD8 clonotypes in ibrutinib-treated CLL. Study summary: Within the patient group, around twelve were relapsed/refractory and 15 treatment-naive, and roughly 18 were IGHV unmutated. Study outcomes and limitations: Clonality was higher at baseline than in age-matched healthy donors and tracked circulating CD8+ T-cell counts.

Sequenced by immunoSEQ multiplex PCR; TCRdb stores in-frame clones only, minus some. The table lists around 310,000 clones, about 77% of them singletons. V was trimmed by 0 bases and J by 3 bases, leaving 9 bases between them. Germline V CDR1 and CDR2: SGHDT, YYEEEE. This CDR3 region has 14 residues. Cryopreserved PBMCs were the source of roughly 2 micrograms of genomic DNA, which went to TCR beta libraries. The starting material was PBMCs, obtained before ibrutinib treatment. The chain combines TRBV5-6 with TRBJ1-2; unclear D gene. This TCR came from a human donor with chronic lymphocytic leukemia. The CDR3 here is CASSLVNKDYGYTF. DNA of the CDR3: TGTGCCAGCAGCTTGGTAAACAAAGACTATGGCTACACCTTC.